The rows below give T cell receptor beta chains drawn from one sample of a study of OX40 agonist ivuxolimab in advanced cancers. Repertoires were generated with immunoSEQ multiplex PCR, while TCRdb's copy carries only in-frame clones and drops some. This table holds some 96,000 clones, about 88% found once. The specimen was CD4+ or CD8+ T cells sorted from blood, collected in a trial of the OX40 agonist ivuxolimab. The receptor source for this set is an adult with an advanced solid tumor such as melanoma, head and neck, liver or kidney cancer. Each CDR3 is given with its conserved first and last residue. The D gene is left open where the match is weak. Clone size is shown for a subset of rows, as once, few, many or a class of expanded clone.

clone size | J gene | V gene | D gene | CDR3 protein | CDR3 DNA
. | TRBJ2-1 | TRBV4-1 | TRBD2 | CASSQGSSGGDNEQFF | TGCGCCAGCAGCCAAGGTTCTAGCGGGGGGGACAATGAGCAGTTCTTC
. | TRBJ2-1 | TRBV7-2 | TRBD1 | CASSWDRDLSYNEQFF | TGTGCCAGCAGCTGGGACAGGGATTTATCCTACAATGAGCAGTTCTTC
. | TRBJ1-3 | TRBV5-1 | TRBD1 | CASSLDGTASGNTIYF | TGCGCCAGCAGCCTGGATGGGACAGCCTCTGGAAACACCATATATTTT
. | TRBJ2-5 | TRBV27 | . | CASSRPGGAQETQYF | TGTGCCAGCAGTCGCCCGGGCGGGGCTCAAGAGACCCAGTACTTC
few | TRBJ2-1 | TRBV4-1 | TRBD1 | CASSHGKGARSYNEQFF | TGCGCCAGCAGCCACGGTAAGGGGGCCCGGTCCTACAATGAGCAGTTCTTC
. | TRBJ2-7 | TRBV9 | . | CASSPQGPTYEQYF | TGTGCCAGCAGCCCTCAGGGGCCTACCTACGAGCAGTACTTC
. | TRBJ1-5 | TRBV4-2 | TRBD1 | CASSQEGTGAQPQHF | TGTGCCAGCAGCCAAGAAGGGACAGGGGCTCAGCCCCAGCATTTT
. | TRBJ2-7 | TRBV10-3 | TRBD1 | CAISQRTGGFSYEQYF | TGTGCCATCAGCCAACGGACAGGGGGCTTCTCCTACGAGCAGTACTTC
. | TRBJ1-2 | TRBV4-1 | . | CASRHPGVPWDYGYTF | TGCGCCAGCAGACATCCGGGAGTACCATGGGACTATGGCTACACCTTC
. | TRBJ2-6 | TRBV7-3 | . | CASSQASPSGANVLTF | TGTGCCAGCAGCCAAGCCTCCCCTTCTGGGGCCAACGTCCTGACTTTC
. | TRBJ1-5 | TRBV25-1 | . | CASSEMGRNQPQHF | TGTGCCAGCAGTGAAATGGGCCGGAATCAGCCCCAGCATTTT
. | TRBJ2-7 | TRBV10-2 | TRBD1 | CASSRFVGQGTYEQYF | TGCGCCAGCAGTCGCTTCGTGGGACAGGGAACCTACGAGCAGTACTTC
. | TRBJ2-2 | TRBV7-3 | . | CASSSDAAIGGELFF | TGTGCCAGCAGCTCAGACGCCGCGATAGGCGGGGAGCTGTTTTTT
. | TRBJ2-1 | TRBV19 | . | CASRDGKGSSYNEQFF | TGTGCCAGTAGGGACGGGAAGGGCAGCTCCTACAATGAGCAGTTCTTC
few | TRBJ1-2 | TRBV30 | TRBD1 | CAWGTVNNYGYTF | TGTGCCTGGGGGACAGTGAATAACTATGGCTACACCTTC
. | TRBJ1-1 | TRBV30 | TRBD1 | CAWGDRDTEAFF | TGTGCCTGGGGGGACAGGGACACTGAAGCTTTCTTT
. | TRBJ1-5 | TRBV30 | . | CAWNGGGGNQPQHF | TGTGCCTGGAATGGTGGTGGAGGGAATCAGCCCCAGCATTTT
. | TRBJ1-2 | TRBV7-3 | . | CASSLNRYYGYTF | TGTGCCAGCAGCTTAAACAGATACTATGGCTACACCTTC
. | TRBJ2-7 | TRBV5-1 | . | CASSLGGGEQYF | TGCGCCAGCAGCTTGGGAGGCGGGGAGCAGTACTTC
. | TRBJ2-6 | TRBV19 | TRBD1 | CASSFGQASGANVLTF | TGTGCCAGTAGTTTCGGACAGGCCTCTGGGGCCAACGTCCTGACTTTC
. | TRBJ2-1 | TRBV20-1 | . | CSARFGKKPFF | TGCAGTGCTAGATTCGGGAAAAAACCCTTCTTC
. | TRBJ2-3 | TRBV19 | TRBD2 | CASGRQLGGTDTQYF | TGTGCCAGTGGCCGTCAACTCGGGGGGACAGATACGCAGTATTTT
. | TRBJ2-3 | TRBV6-6 | . | CASSYFQGGTTDTQYF | TGTGCCAGCAGTTACTTCCAGGGTGGAACCACAGATACGCAGTATTTT
. | TRBJ1-2 | TRBV27 | TRBD1 | CASRLQGSPYGYTF | TGTGCCAGCAGACTACAGGGGTCCCCCTATGGCTACACCTTC
. | TRBJ1-6 | TRBV30 | TRBD1 | CAWGNSGTGAHSPLHF | TGTGCCTGGGGTAACTCCGGGACAGGGGCGCACTCACCCCTCCACTTT
. | TRBJ2-1 | TRBV5-1 | TRBD1 | CASAGTVSYNEQFF | TGCGCCAGCGCTGGGACAGTCTCCTACAATGAGCAGTTCTTC
few | TRBJ1-1 | TRBV30 | TRBD1 | CAWRGDRGPMVEAFF | TGTGCCTGGAGGGGGGACAGGGGGCCGATGGTTGAAGCTTTCTTT
. | TRBJ2-7 | TRBV5-4 | . | CASTLPGTYEQYF | TGTGCCAGCACCTTACCGGGGACATACGAGCAGTACTTC
. | TRBJ1-5 | TRBV6-6 | TRBD1 | CASSYPPDRGNQPQHF | TGTGCCAGCAGTTACCCACCCGACAGGGGGAATCAGCCCCAGCATTTT
. | TRBJ1-5 | TRBV7-8 | TRBD1 | CASSSPGQGTQPQHF | TGTGCCAGCAGTTCGCCGGGACAGGGGACTCAGCCCCAGCATTTT
. | TRBJ2-1 | TRBV7-9 | . | CASSFETGGGSYNEQFF | TGTGCCAGCAGCTTCGAAACGGGTGGCGGCTCCTACAATGAGCAGTTCTTC
. | TRBJ2-3 | TRBV11-2 | . | CASSGVGGRTDTQYF | TGTGCCAGCAGCGGGGTCGGGGGAAGAACAGATACGCAGTATTTT
. | TRBJ2-3 | TRBV7-8 | . | CASSLAVRETDTQYF | TGTGCCAGCAGCTTAGCGGTCAGGGAAACAGATACGCAGTATTTT
. | TRBJ1-4 | TRBV28 | . | CASGAGNEKLFF | TGTGCCAGCGGGGCGGGGAATGAAAAACTGTTTTTT
. | TRBJ2-7 | TRBV18 | TRBD1 | CASSPPYARGRNEQYF | TGTGCCAGCTCACCACCTTACGCCAGGGGGCGGAACGAGCAGTACTTC
. | TRBJ2-7 | TRBV27 | . | CASTYDRQGREQYF | TGTGCCAGCACCTACGACAGGCAGGGACGGGAGCAGTACTTC
. | TRBJ1-3 | TRBV7-8 | . | CASSLGTRGNTIYF | TGTGCCAGCAGCTTAGGGACGAGGGGGAACACCATATATTTT
once | TRBJ2-1 | TRBV7-6 | TRBD1 | CASSSRQGRSNEQFF | TGTGCCAGCAGCAGCCGACAGGGACGATCCAATGAGCAGTTCTTC
. | TRBJ2-1 | TRBV11-2 | TRBD2 | CASSSKGLARNEQFF | TGTGCCAGCAGCTCAAAGGGACTAGCGAGAAATGAGCAGTTCTTC
. | TRBJ1-2 | TRBV28 | . | CASIGESYGYTF | TGTGCCAGCATCGGGGAGTCCTATGGCTACACCTTC
. | TRBJ1-1 | TRBV2 | . | CASSAGAGANTEAFF | TGTGCCAGCAGTGCAGGGGCTGGGGCGAACACTGAAGCTTTCTTT
once | TRBJ1-5 | TRBV2 | . | CASRPGRGGQPQHF | TGTGCCAGCAGGCCCGGCAGGGGAGGTCAGCCCCAGCATTTT
once | TRBJ2-7 | TRBV5-1 | TRBD2 | CASSLGSSGPYEQYF | TGCGCCAGCAGCTTGGGGTCTAGCGGACCCTACGAGCAGTACTTC
. | TRBJ2-3 | TRBV6-1 | TRBD1 | CASSARPGQTTDTQYF | TGTGCCAGCAGTGCGAGACCGGGACAGACTACAGATACGCAGTATTTT
. | TRBJ2-5 | TRBV5-4 | . | CASSLEPRASETQYF | TGTGCCAGCAGCTTGGAACCCAGGGCTTCGGAGACCCAGTACTTC
. | TRBJ2-3 | TRBV5-1 | . | CASSPPSSTDTQYF | TGCGCCAGCAGCCCTCCATCTAGCACAGATACGCAGTATTTT
. | TRBJ1-3 | TRBV5-1 | . | CASSSGWAGNTIYF | TGCGCCAGCAGCTCAGGGTGGGCCGGAAACACCATATATTTT
. | TRBJ2-7 | TRBV30 | . | CAWSPATGRYEQYF | TGTGCCTGGAGTCCGGCTACCGGCCGATACGAGCAGTACTTC
. | TRBJ2-7 | TRBV5-1 | . | CASSAGGGGRYEQYF | TGCGCCAGCAGCGCAGGAGGTGGGGGGAGGTACGAGCAGTACTTC
. | TRBJ2-5 | TRBV5-1 | . | CASSRPRLQETQYF | TGCGCCAGCAGCCGACCCCGCTTACAAGAGACCCAGTACTTC
. | TRBJ2-7 | TRBV5-1 | TRBD2 | CASTSGRVPNEQYF | TGCGCCAGCACAAGCGGGAGGGTCCCCAACGAGCAGTACTTC
. | TRBJ1-1 | TRBV11-2 | . | CASSLDHGGLGAFF | TGTGCCAGCAGCTTAGATCATGGGGGGCTTGGAGCTTTCTTT
. | TRBJ2-1 | TRBV9 | . | CASSVSGVHPGLYNEQFF | TGTGCCAGCAGCGTATCGGGAGTTCACCCGGGCCTTTACAATGAGCAGTTCTTC
. | TRBJ2-7 | TRBV5-1 | . | CASSLGGLVAYEQYF | TGCGCCAGCAGCTTGGGGGGGCTGGTTGCCTACGAGCAGTACTTC
. | TRBJ2-1 | TRBV7-2 | TRBD2 | CASSLRIAASGYNEQFF | TGTGCCAGCAGCTTAAGGATCGCGGCTAGCGGCTACAATGAGCAGTTCTTC
once | TRBJ2-7 | TRBV5-1 | . | CASSLGYEQYF | TGCGCCAGCAGCTTGGGCTACGAGCAGTACTTC
. | TRBJ1-2 | TRBV11-2 | . | CASSSQRGRGYTF | TGTGCCAGCAGCTCCCAGCGGGGGAGGGGCTACACCTTC
. | TRBJ2-7 | TRBV5-1 | . | CASSLDLGPYEQYF | TGCGCCAGCAGCTTGGATCTGGGCCCCTACGAGCAGTACTTC
. | TRBJ2-5 | TRBV6-1 | TRBD1 | CASRETGIETQYF | TGTGCCAGCAGGGAGACAGGGATAGAGACCCAGTACTTC